Below are 22 T cell receptor beta chains sequenced from a single sample in a study of quantifying T cell responses using KT2 cells. Turning to the study itself: TCR alpha and beta constant-region primers primed reverse transcription of RNA.

Each cDNA got a UMI-containing oligo ligated at its 3' end. The first PCR ran approximately 4 cycles with an equimolar RC1.1 and RC1.2 beta primer mix. TCRdb called the UMI-ligation and nested PCR reads again in MiXCR, with one record for every CDR3 protein. This sample has roughly 38,000 distinct CDR3 sequences, with over 15% found just once. The sample comprised PBMCs spiked with cells of the T cell clone KT2. The receptors here all came from a human donor.

This clonotype was observed a handful of times. The chain recombines TRBV7-8 with TRBJ1-5; no clear D gene. The CDR3 loop spans 13 amino acids. Looked up from germline, CDR1 is SGHVS and CDR2 is FQNEAQ. Trimming pared 3 bases from V and 7 bases from J, leaving 10 bases between. The CDR3 loop reads CASSFRGEQPQHF. The DNA for the CDR3 is TGTGCCAGCAGCTTCCGCGGGGAGCAGCCCCAGCATTTT.

This clonotype came up many times. The rearrangement joins TRBV7-9 to TRBJ2-2; D remains ambiguous. V shed 1 base and J shed 3 bases, with 9 bases lying between them. The germline CDR1 and CDR2 sequences are SEHNR and FQNEAQ (reference sequence). This CDR3 is 15 amino acids long. The CDR3 sequence is CASSLGSGDTGELFF. The DNA for the CDR3 is TGTGCCAGCAGCTTAGGTTCCGGTGACACCGGGGAGCTGTTTTTT.

This clonotype was counted only a few times. As DNA, the CDR3 is TGTGCCAGCAGCTGGGGGGGATATAGCAATCAGCCCCAGCATTTT. This sequence encodes CASSWGGYSNQPQHF. The genes are TRBV16 and TRBJ1-5; D perhaps matches TRBD1 (5 bases). Trimming removed 5 bases from V and 0 bases from J, with 11 bases in between. The CDR3 is made up of 15 amino acids. The V gene's germline CDR1 is KGHSY and CDR2 FQNENV.

This clonotype was observed a few times. The rearrangement links TRBV12-3 or TRBV12-4 to TRBJ1-2, with 10 bases aligning to TRBD1. J gave up 0 bases and V 6 bases, and 7 bases lay outside the gene matches. The CDR3 extends over 16 amino acids. In nucleotides, the CDR3 is TGTGCCAGCAGACGGACAGGGGGAATAACTAACTATGGCTACACCTTC. Amino acid sequence: CASRRTGGITNYGYTF.

The chain carries TRBV6-5 and TRBJ1-2; 9 nucleotides agree with TRBD1. After removal of 6 bases from V and 9 bases from J, the junction contained 11 bases not matched to a gene. CDR1 MNHEY and CDR2 SVGAGI come from the germline V gene. The CDR3 is 14 amino acids. The CDR3 DNA sequence: TGTGCCAGCAGCCGGGCGGGACAGGGTTGGAGCTACACCTTC. Protein sequence: CASSRAGQGWSYTF.

This clonotype occurred a few times. The rearrangement uses TRBV9 and TRBJ2-5; tentative D call: TRBD2 (5 bases). The CDR3 runs to 14 residues. Trimming removed 3 bases from V and 1 base from J, with 10 bases in between. Germline V gene lookup returns CDR1 SGDLS and CDR2 YYNGEE. CDR3 nucleotides: TGTGCCAGCAGCGCCACTAGTTCCCAAGAGACCCAGTACTTC. Encoded protein: CASSATSSQETQYF.

This clonotype was found a few times. CDR3 sequence: CSAPYGGRKTQYF. In DNA, the CDR3 is TGCAGTGCCCCGTACGGGGGGAGAAAGACCCAGTACTTC. The chain links TRBV20-1 to TRBJ2-5; TRBD2 matches 7 bases. Germline loops: CDR1 DFQATT, CDR2 SNEGSKA (reference sequence). V shed 6 bases and J 6 bases; nucleotides not matched to a gene: 10. The CDR3 totals 13 residues.

The V gene is TRBV7-6, the J gene TRBJ2-7; D ambiguous. This CDR3 region has 13 residues. In germline, CDR1 is SGHVS, CDR2 FNYEAQ. The V gene lost 6 bases and the J gene lost 5 bases, with 14 bases spanning the gap. CDR3 region: CASSPNRLDEQYF. In DNA, the CDR3 is TGTGCCAGCAGTCCCAACAGACTGGACGAGCAGTACTTC.

In its sample, this clonotype was seen a few times. CDR3 nucleotide sequence: TGCGCCAGCAGTGGAGGACCTGGACAGCCCCAGCATTTT. It is translated as CASSGGPGQPQHF. The rearrangement joins TRBV10-2 to TRBJ1-5; the D is unclear. CDR1 and CDR2 from the germline V gene are WSHSY and SAAADI. V lost 4 bases and J lost 7, with 11 bases in between. This CDR3 is built from 13 residues.

This clonotype was picked up a small number of times. The rearrangement joins TRBV12-3 or TRBV12-4 to TRBJ2-2; maybe TRBD1 (6 bases). V was pared by 6 bases and J by 4 bases, with 9 bases between. The CDR3 loop spans 13 amino acids. The CDR3 sequence is CASSLQGTGELFF. As DNA, the CDR3 is TGTGCCAGCAGCTTACAGGGCACCGGGGAGCTGTTTTTT.

This clonotype is judged medium-sized. The chain combines TRBV6-1 with TRBJ2-5, with 9 bases identical to TRBD1. Germline V lookup: CDR1 MNHNS, CDR2 SASEGT. J lost 2 bases, V lost 0 bases, and 1 base had no gene match. The CDR3 length is 15 residues. For the CDR3, the DNA is TGTGCCAGCAGTGAAGCGACAGGGGGGCAAGAGACCCAGTACTTC. Its translation: CASSEATGGQETQYF.

Only a few counts were recorded for this clonotype. The chain recombines TRBV6-1 with TRBJ1-1, with 8 bases matching TRBD1. Germline V gives CDR1 MNHNS, CDR2 SASEGT. The CDR3 extends over 13 amino acids. V was pared by 7 bases and J by 4 bases, with 5 bases of the junction left unmatched. DNA for the CDR3: TGTGCCAGCATTAAAACAGGGGGCACTGAAGCTTTCTTT. Translating it yields CASIKTGGTEAFF.

This clonotype has only a few counts. This chain joins TRBV9 and TRBJ1-1; tentative D call: TRBD1 (6 bases). V lost 0 bases and J 5 bases, leaving 14 bases between the germline ends. The germline V gene encodes CDR1 SGDLS and CDR2 YYNGEE. This CDR3 is built from 15 residues. The CDR3 sequence: CASSVESGGRTEAFF. The CDR3 region has the DNA TGTGCCAGCAGCGTAGAATCTGGGGGCAGGACTGAAGCTTTCTTT.

This rearrangement joins TRBV4-1 to TRBJ2-1, with 8 bases fitting TRBD1. The CDR3 runs 19 residues. Trimming cost V 0 bases and J 7 bases; bases outside gene matches: 17. Germline loops: CDR1 MGHRA, CDR2 YSYEKL. CDR3: CASSQDLLRTGKVENEQFF. The DNA of the CDR3 is TGCGCCAGCAGCCAAGATCTTTTGCGGACAGGGAAAGTGGAGAATGAGCAGTTCTTC.

The chain is built from TRBV7-9 and TRBJ1-1; unclear D gene. The germline V and J ends were trimmed by 1 base and 5 bases, with 8 bases remaining between them. The germline V gene has CDR1 SEHNR and CDR2 FQNEAQ (reference sequence). The CDR3 length is 13 residues. The CDR3, as DNA: TGTGCCAGCAGCTTAGGTGTGGAGACTGAAGCTTTCTTT. Amino acids: CASSLGVETEAFF.

This chain joins TRBV20-1 and TRBJ2-3; 7 nucleotides match TRBD2. CDR3 length: 11 amino acids. With 6 bases clipped from V and 6 bases from J, the junction kept 3 bases outside the gene matches. CDR1 is DFQATT, CDR2 SNEGSKA, per germline (reference sequence). The CDR3 protein is CSATSVDTQYF. CDR3 nucleotides: TGCAGTGCAACTAGCGTTGATACGCAGTATTTT.

The rearrangement links TRBV9 to TRBJ2-1, with D perhaps assigned TRBD1 or TRBD2 (5 bases each). The CDR3 totals 17 residues. CDR1 and CDR2 (germline): SGDLS, YYNGEE. The V end lost 0 bases, the J end lost 5 bases, and 18 bases lay between the germline ends. The DNA of the CDR3 is TGTGCCAGCAGCGTAGAAAGAGAAAACCGGGGCCACAATGAGCAGTTCTTC. Protein sequence: CASSVERENRGHNEQFF.

This clonotype occurred a few times. V usage is TRBV7-4 and J usage is TRBJ2-1, with 7 bases matching TRBD1. The CDR3 loop spans 13 amino acids. Germline V gene data show CDR1 as SGHVT and CDR2 as SQSDAQ. The V and J ends lost 0 bases and 12 bases, in that order; junction bases with no gene match: 5. The CDR3 region is CASSLAGSGGQFF. CDR3 nucleotides: TGTGCCAGCAGCTTAGCCGGGTCAGGGGGGCAGTTCTTC. Full variable domain (remainder filled in from reference TRBV7-4 and TRBJ2-1): GAGVSQSPRYKVAKRGRDVALRCDSISGHVTLYWYRQTLGQGSEVLTYSQSDAQRDKSGRPSGRFSAERPERSVSTLKIQRTEQGDSAVYLCASSLAGSGGQFFGPGTRLTVL.

This clonotype was found a few times. The V gene is TRBV10-1, the J gene TRBJ2-5, with D tentatively TRBD2 (5 bases). The CDR3 loop spans 15 amino acids. The germline gives CDR1 WNHNN, CDR2 SYGVQD (reference sequence). The V gene lost 0 bases and the J gene lost 5 bases, with 13 bases spanning the gap. In DNA, the CDR3 is TGCGCCAGCAGTGAGTCCGTTTCCAGGAGGGAGACCCAGTACTTC. Protein sequence: CASSESVSRRETQYF.

The chain employs TRBV27 and TRBJ2-6; 10 nucleotides line up with TRBD1. V was clipped by 8 bases and J by 3 bases; unmatched bases: 4. Germline V gives CDR1 MNHEY, CDR2 SMNVEV (reference sequence). The CDR3 length is 15 residues. CDR3 amino acids: CASRDRGGGANVLTF. In DNA form, the CDR3 reads TGTGCCAGCCGGGACAGGGGAGGTGGGGCCAACGTCCTGACTTTC.

The gene calls are TRBV5-1 and TRBJ2-1; the match to TRBD2 covers 7 bases. The CDR3 loop spans 14 amino acids. The germline gives CDR1 SGHRS, CDR2 YFSETQ. Losses at the gene ends were 4 bases for V and 5 bases for J; bases not matched to a gene: 6. CDR3 bases: TGCGCCAGCAGCCCTGAGCGGGACCACAATGAGCAGTTCTTC. Protein product: CASSPERDHNEQFF.

This clonotype was seen a handful of times. This chain links TRBV2 with TRBJ2-2; TRBD2 is a possible D gene (6 bases). The V gene's germline CDR1 is SNHLY and CDR2 FYNNEI. V gave up 6 bases and J gave up 7 bases, with 21 bases separating them. The CDR3 is 16 amino acids. CDR3 DNA: TGTGCCAGCAGAGCTAACTCCGGGACTGCAGGCGGGGAGCTGTTTTTT. Amino acids: CASRANSGTAGGELFF.